The source of this T cell receptor beta chain is a study of response to subunit inactivated influenza vaccine. Broader study findings: Authors proposed each seasonal influenza vaccination draws in few new T cells.

TCRdb recomputed calls from the RT-PCR reads with MiXCR, one row per CDR3 protein. This repertoire shows 500,000 or so distinct CDR3 sequences, about 17% found once; its top ten account for around 3%. CDR3 length equals 15 residues. V lost 10 bases, J lost 0 bases, and 13 bases lay in between. Germline-derived CDR1 and CDR2 are WSHSY and SAAADI. About this clonotype: As yet, its antigen is unknown.

The chain is built from TRBV10-2 and TRBJ1-6; D is undetermined. This TCR derives from a man between 50 and 69 years old who received an inactivated influenza vaccine. Sequenced here: CD4+ T cells sorted from PBMCs, sampled roughly 24 months after vaccination. CDR3 amino acids: CATLDRGSYNSPLHF. In DNA, the CDR3 is TGCGCCACCCTGGACCGGGGCTCCTATAATTCACCCCTCCACTTT.